These 24 T cell receptor beta chains share one sample of origin, sequenced in a study of OX40 agonist ivuxolimab in advanced cancers. TCRdb's copy holds only in-frame clones and misses some; the assay was immunoSEQ multiplex PCR. The sample records 55,000 to 90,000 clones, approximately 80% being singletons. Sequencing was performed on CD4+ or CD8+ T cells sorted from blood, taken in a trial of the OX40 agonist ivuxolimab. Source of these receptors: an adult with an advanced solid tumor such as melanoma, head and neck, liver or kidney cancer.

The chain carries TRBV5-4 and TRBJ2-5; D gene ambiguous. V was pared by 2 bases and J by 5 bases, with 19 bases between. Per germline, CDR1 SGHNT and CDR2 YYREEE (reference sequence). The CDR3 has 16 residues. CDR3 protein: CASSLNSVVALETQYF. The DNA for the CDR3 is TGTGCCAGCAGCTTAAATTCGGTGGTGGCCTTGGAGACCCAGTACTTC.

The V call is TRBV19, the J call TRBJ1-1; D is undetermined. Per germline, CDR1 LNHDA and CDR2 SQIVND (reference sequence). V was shortened by 7 bases and J by 1 base, with 10 bases between the two germline ends. The CDR3 is 13 residues long. Written as DNA, the CDR3 is TGTGCCAGTACACCGGTTCGGAACACTGAAGCTTTCTTT. Translation: CASTPVRNTEAFF.

V usage is TRBV10-2 and J usage is TRBJ2-1; 9 bases align to TRBD2. This CDR3 has 15 residues. J gave up 2 bases and V 4 bases, and 3 bases lay outside the gene matches. Germline-derived CDR1 and CDR2 are WSHSY and SAAADI. Here the CDR3 reads CASSGAGGPYNEQFF. CDR3 nucleotide sequence: TGCGCCAGCAGTGGGGCGGGGGGGCCCTACAATGAGCAGTTCTTC.

This clone was detected a few times. A read error may account for a junction end that differs from germline. The rearrangement uses TRBV2 and TRBJ1-1; D not certain. Germline V gene sequence: CDR1 SNHLY, CDR2 FYNNEI. CDR3 length: 13 residues. The CDR3 region is CASSPTENAEAFF. CDR3 DNA: TGTGCCAGCAGTCCCACAGAGAACGCTGAAGCTTTCTTT.

This chain connects TRBV7-9 to TRBJ2-2, with D uncertain. Trimming shortened V by 4 bases and J by 6 bases, and 6 bases separated the two germline ends. The germline CDR1 and CDR2 sequences are SEHNR and FQNEAQ (reference sequence). The CDR3 spans 12 residues. CDR3 residues: CASSSISGELFF. The DNA for the CDR3 is TGTGCCAGCAGCTCCATATCCGGGGAGCTGTTTTTT.

The chain recombines TRBV7-8 with TRBJ2-2; 11 bases are a match to TRBD2. Trimming at V came to 5 bases and at J to 4 bases, leaving 3 bases not matched to a gene. This CDR3 spans 15 amino acids. Per germline, CDR1 SGHVS and CDR2 FQNEAQ. CDR3 amino acids: CASSRSGGGTGELFF. In DNA, the CDR3 is TGTGCCAGCAGCCGTAGCGGGGGGGGCACCGGGGAGCTGTTTTTT. Full variable domain (rest looked up from reference TRBV7-8 and TRBJ2-2): GAGVSQSPRYKVAKRGQDVALRCDPISGHVSLFWYQQALGQGPEFLTYFQNEAQLDKSGLPSDRFFAERPEGSVSTLKIQRTQQEDSAVYLCASSRSGGGTGELFFGEGSRLTVL.

The V gene is TRBV5-4, the J gene TRBJ1-6; 7 nucleotides line up with TRBD1. Unmatched junction bases numbered 9, after V lost 8 bases and J lost 7 bases. This CDR3 region has 14 residues. Germline V lookup: CDR1 SGHNT, CDR2 YYREEE (reference sequence). CDR3 sequence reads: CASTPGQINSPLHF. The CDR3 region has the DNA TGTGCCAGTACCCCGGGACAGATCAATTCACCCCTCCACTTT. Full variable domain (rest looked up from reference TRBV5-4 and TRBJ1-6): ETGVTQSPTHLIKTRGQQVTLRCSSQSGHNTVSWYQQALGQGPQFIFQYYREEENGRGNFPPRFSGLQFPNYSSELNVNALELDDSALYLCASTPGQINSPLHFGNGTRLTVT.

The J gene is TRBJ1-1, the V gene TRBV27, with D uncertain. CDR3 length: 14 amino acids. Looked up from germline, CDR1 is MNHEY and CDR2 is SMNVEV (reference sequence). The V end lost 3 bases, the J end lost 0 bases, and 8 bases lay between the germline ends. The CDR3 coding sequence is TGTGCCAGCAGTTTGAGGAGCATGAACACTGAAGCTTTCTTT. It encodes CASSLRSMNTEAFF.

The chain couples TRBV5-1 to TRBJ2-7, with 8 positions matching TRBD1. V was pared by 3 bases and J by 3 bases, with 5 bases of the junction left unmatched. Looked up from germline, CDR1 is SGHRS and CDR2 is YFSETQ. This CDR3 is 14 amino acids long. The CDR3 is CASSSWTGNYEQYF. The CDR3 DNA reads TGCGCCAGCAGCTCCTGGACAGGGAACTACGAGCAGTACTTC.

The chain joins TRBV12-5 to TRBJ2-5, with a tentative D call TRBD2 (6 bases). CDR1 is LGHNT and CDR2 is FRNRAP in the germline V gene. The CDR3 loop spans 16 amino acids. Between the trimmed V and J ends, which lost 0 bases and 0 bases, there was a span of 11 bases. CDR3 in DNA: TGTGCTAGTGGTTTGGTAGGAGGGACTGACCAAGAGACCCAGTACTTC. It codes for CASGLVGGTDQETQYF.

This clone was detected once. The genes are TRBV30 and TRBJ2-2; D could derive from TRBD1 or TRBD2 (6 bases each). Germline CDR1 reads GTSNPN; CDR2 reads SVGIG (reference sequence). This CDR3 is 15 amino acids long. Trimming removed 5 bases at V and 0 bases at J, with 13 bases between. CDR3 sequence: CAWAVGGSNTGELFF. CDR3 sequence (DNA): TGTGCCTGGGCCGTCGGGGGCTCGAACACCGGGGAGCTGTTTTTT. Supplemented by reference TRBV30 and TRBJ2-2, the full variable domain reads SQTIHQWPATLVQPVGSPLSLECTVEGTSNPNLYWYRQAAGRGLQLLFYSVGIGQISSEVPQNLSASRPQDRQFILSSKKLLLSDSGFYLCAWAVGGSNTGELFFGEGSRLTVL.

The rearrangement links TRBV6-5 to TRBJ1-1; D is unclear. V lost 7 bases, J lost 0 bases, and 15 bases lay in between. The CDR3 length is 15 residues. The germline CDR1 and CDR2 sequences are MNHEY and SVGAGI. The CDR3 nucleotides read TGTGCCAGCATCAAACCTGGGGTAGTGAACACTGAAGCTTTCTTT. Amino acid sequence: CASIKPGVVNTEAFF.

The V and J genes are TRBV20-1 and TRBJ2-7; tentative D call: TRBD1 (6 bases). Germline CDR1 reads DFQATT; CDR2 reads SNEGSKA (reference sequence). Trimming removed 3 bases at V and 7 bases at J, with 7 bases between. This CDR3 is 10 amino acids long. CDR3 in DNA: TGCAGTGCTAGCGGACAGGAGCAGTACTTC. This sequence encodes CSASGQEQYF.

The J gene is TRBJ2-7, the V gene TRBV14, with D perhaps assigned TRBD1 or TRBD2 (5 bases each). CDR1 and CDR2 (germline): SGHDN, FVKESK. The CDR3 loop spans 15 amino acids. V dropped 1 base and J dropped 2 bases, with 12 bases sitting between them. The CDR3 DNA reads TGTGCCAGCAGCCAAGGGAGGACACCTACCTACGAGCAGTACTTC. Its protein is CASSQGRTPTYEQYF.

The V call is TRBV7-8, the J call TRBJ1-5, with no clear D. There are 12 residues in the CDR3. V was cut by 5 bases and J by 1 base, with 3 bases left in between. CDR1 and CDR2 from the germline V gene are SGHVS and FQNEAQ. The CDR3 sequence is CASSVSNQPQHF. The DNA for the CDR3 is TGTGCCAGCAGCGTCAGCAATCAGCCCCAGCATTTT.

The chain combines TRBV6-4 with TRBJ2-4; D is uncertain. The CDR3 totals 12 residues. V lost 0 bases to trimming and J lost 9 bases, with 6 bases between them. The germline CDR1 and CDR2 sequences are MRHNA and SNTAGT. CDR3 DNA sequence: TGTGCCAGCAGTGACTCGCTGGGCATTCAGTACTTC. Translating it yields CASSDSLGIQYF.

The V and J genes are TRBV7-2 and TRBJ2-6; 7 positions agree with TRBD1. This CDR3 has 17 amino acids. Germline V gives CDR1 SGHTA, CDR2 FQGNSA. V shed 3 bases and J 4 bases; nucleotides not matched to a gene: 9. The CDR3 is CASSFLPGGAGANVLTF. CDR3 nucleotides: TGTGCCAGCAGCTTCTTACCAGGGGGAGCGGGGGCCAACGTCCTGACTTTC.

This clone has just a few counts. The chain combines TRBV29-1 with TRBJ1-5; a weak D match, TRBD1 (6 bases). The V end lost 7 bases, the J end lost 3 bases, and 13 bases lay between the germline ends. The CDR3 loop spans 13 amino acids. Germline V gene lookup returns CDR1 SQVTM and CDR2 ANQGSEA. The DNA of the CDR3 is TGCAGCGCCCGGGACAACTTCAATCAGCCCCAGCATTTT. It encodes CSARDNFNQPQHF.

This chain joins TRBV5-8 and TRBJ1-1, with 10 bases identical to TRBD1. Germline V lookup: CDR1 SGHTS, CDR2 YDEGEE. With 0 bases clipped from V and 1 base from J, the junction kept 3 bases outside the gene matches. The CDR3 is 16 amino acids. The CDR3: CASSLGTGGSNTEAFF. In nucleotides, the CDR3 is TGTGCCAGCAGCTTGGGGACAGGGGGATCGAACACTGAAGCTTTCTTT.

The chain couples TRBV7-2 to TRBJ2-5, with D possibly matching TRBD2 (7 bases). The J call may not be correct, given that the DNA end is closer to TRBJ2-7. Germline loops: CDR1 SGHTA, CDR2 FQGNSA. CDR3 length: 14 residues. For the CDR3, the DNA is TGTGCCAGCGCCCGGGGGGCTAGCGTTTACGAGCAGTACTTC. It is translated as CASARGASVYEQYF.

The V call is TRBV18, the J call TRBJ2-1; D is undetermined. Germline CDR1 and CDR2: KGHSH and LQKENI. The CDR3 totals 16 residues. V lost 1 base and J 4 bases, leaving 14 bases between the germline ends. Here the CDR3 reads CASSPRSVAAYNEQFF. The CDR3 DNA follows: TGTGCCAGCTCACCACGGTCCGTTGCCGCATACAATGAGCAGTTCTTC.

This clone has just one count. The V call is TRBV5-6, the J call TRBJ2-7; 7 bases match TRBD1. CDR3 size: 15 residues. Trimming at V came to 1 base and at J to 2 bases, leaving 6 bases not matched to a gene. The germline V gene encodes CDR1 SGHDT and CDR2 YYEEEE. DNA of the CDR3: TGTGCCAGCAGCTTGTACGACAGGGCCCCCTACGAGCAGTACTTC. Translated: CASSLYDRAPYEQYF.

The chain couples TRBV5-6 to TRBJ2-4; TRBD1 or TRBD2 may be the D gene (5 bases each). CDR1 SGHDT and CDR2 YYEEEE come from the germline V gene. The V end lost 1 base, the J end lost 9 bases, and 8 bases lay between the germline ends. This CDR3 comprises 12 residues. In nucleotides, the CDR3 is TGTGCCAGCAGCTTGTCAGGGAGCATTCAGTACTTC. Translated, it gives CASSLSGSIQYF.

This chain joins TRBV5-4 and TRBJ1-1; maybe TRBD1 (6 bases). Trimming pared 0 bases from V and 1 base from J, leaving 13 bases between. CDR1 is SGHNT and CDR2 is YYREEE in the germline V gene (reference sequence). CDR3 length equals 16 residues. CDR3 region: CASSLGGGARNTEAFF. CDR3 in DNA: TGTGCCAGCAGCTTGGGTGGGGGGGCGCGGAACACTGAAGCTTTCTTT. The full variable domain, rest sourced from reference TRBV5-4 and TRBJ1-1, is ETGVTQSPTHLIKTRGQQVTLRCSSQSGHNTVSWYQQALGQGPQFIFQYYREEENGRGNFPPRFSGLQFPNYSSELNVNALELDDSALYLCASSLGGGARNTEAFFGQGTRLTVV.